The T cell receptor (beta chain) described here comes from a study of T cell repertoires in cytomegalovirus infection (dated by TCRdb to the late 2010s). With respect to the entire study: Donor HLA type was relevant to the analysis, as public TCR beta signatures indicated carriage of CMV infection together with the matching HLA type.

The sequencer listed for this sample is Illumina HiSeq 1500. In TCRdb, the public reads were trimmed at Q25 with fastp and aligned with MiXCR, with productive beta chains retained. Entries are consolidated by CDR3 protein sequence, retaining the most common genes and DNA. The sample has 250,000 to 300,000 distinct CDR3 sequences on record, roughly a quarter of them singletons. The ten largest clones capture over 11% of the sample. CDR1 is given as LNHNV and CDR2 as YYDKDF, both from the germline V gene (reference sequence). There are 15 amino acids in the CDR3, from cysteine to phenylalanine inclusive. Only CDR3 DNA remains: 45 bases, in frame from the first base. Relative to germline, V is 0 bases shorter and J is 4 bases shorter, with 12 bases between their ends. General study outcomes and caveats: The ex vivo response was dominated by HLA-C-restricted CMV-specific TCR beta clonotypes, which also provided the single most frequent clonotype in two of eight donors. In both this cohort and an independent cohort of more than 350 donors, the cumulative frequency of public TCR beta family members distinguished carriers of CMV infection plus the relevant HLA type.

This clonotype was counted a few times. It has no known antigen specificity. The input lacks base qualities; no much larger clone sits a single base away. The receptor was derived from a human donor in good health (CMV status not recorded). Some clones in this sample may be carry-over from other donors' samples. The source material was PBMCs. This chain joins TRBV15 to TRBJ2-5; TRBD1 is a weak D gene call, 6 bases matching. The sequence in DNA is TGTGCCACCAGCAGAGATGGGGGCAATGGAGAGACCCAGTACTTC. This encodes CATSRDGGNGETQYF.